These 27 T cell receptor beta chains came from one sample sequenced in a study of CD8+ T cells in alopecia areata. Reverse transcription of extracted RNA yielded cDNA, which provided the sequencing template. Assay used: immunoSEQ multiplex PCR; TCRdb lists only in-frame clones, some missing. The data hold 120,000 or so clones, with around two fifths observed a single time. The specimen was CD4+ T cells sorted from blood. The receptors stem from a human donor with alopecia areata.

This clone was seen only once. The chain has TRBV18 and TRBJ2-7, with 9 positions matching TRBD1. The germline CDR1 and CDR2 sequences are KGHSH and LQKENI. The CDR3 runs 14 residues. The J segment lost 5 bases and the V segment lost 0 bases, leaving 2 bases of the junction unmatched. CDR3 bases: TGTGCCAGCTCACCACCAGGACAGGGGAACGAGCAGTACTTC. It encodes CASSPPGQGNEQYF.

The chain couples TRBV29-1 to TRBJ1-1; TRBD1 might be the D (6 bases). V shed 3 bases and J shed 1 base, with 12 bases lying between them. This CDR3 has 14 amino acids. Per germline, CDR1 SQVTM and CDR2 ANQGSEA. The CDR3 loop reads CSVDRGRRNTEAFF. CDR3 in DNA: TGCAGCGTTGACAGGGGCCGAAGGAACACTGAAGCTTTCTTT.

The chain carries TRBV18 and TRBJ1-1; TRBD1 is a possible D gene (5 bases). Germline values: CDR1 KGHSH, CDR2 LQKENI. The V end was cut by 6 bases, the J end by 2 bases, with 22 bases between. The CDR3 is 17 amino acids. CDR3 in DNA: TGTGCCAGCTCCCCAGGGACCTCTCTTCCCCAAAACACTGAAGCTTTCTTT. This gives the protein CASSPGTSLPQNTEAFF.

This clone was observed a handful of times. The chain recombines TRBV27 with TRBJ2-1; 10 bases fit TRBD2. Trimming cost V 6 bases and J 9 bases; bases outside gene matches: 14. CDR3 size: 16 residues. Germline assignment: CDR1 MNHEY and CDR2 SMNVEV (reference sequence). Here the CDR3 reads CASRPAGTSEEGEQFF. The CDR3 bases are TGTGCCAGCAGACCGGCCGGGACTAGCGAGGAGGGTGAGCAGTTCTTC.

The gene calls are TRBV7-2 and TRBJ2-5, with D perhaps being TRBD1 or TRBD2 (5 bases each). There are 15 residues in the CDR3. The V gene's germline CDR1 is SGHTA and CDR2 FQGNSA. The ends were cut back, 5 bases at V and 4 bases at J, with 17 bases in the middle. CDR3 nucleotides: TGTGCCAGCAGCCCAGGGTGGACTGGGGGAGAGACCCAGTACTTC. This gives the protein CASSPGWTGGETQYF.

This clone was observed a handful of times. V and J are TRBV19 and TRBJ1-2; 9 bases line up with TRBD1. Germline CDR1 LNHDA, CDR2 SQIVND (reference sequence). The V segment lost 8 bases and the J segment 6 bases; nucleotides outside the gene matches: 10. The length of the CDR3 is 14 residues. In DNA, the CDR3 is TGTGCCAGTTCCCGTTTGGGACAGGGCCATGGCTACACCTTC. Residues: CASSRLGQGHGYTF.

The V gene is TRBV6-6, the J gene TRBJ2-1, with D hard to call. V gave up 3 bases and J gave up 4 bases, with 4 bases separating them. Germline values: CDR1 MNHNY, CDR2 SVGAGI (reference sequence). The CDR3 sequence is 12 residues long. The CDR3 loop is CASSYGYNEQFF. The DNA for the CDR3 is TGTGCCAGCAGTTATGGGTACAATGAGCAGTTCTTC.

This rearrangement joins TRBV29-1 to TRBJ2-1; no clear D. The germline gives CDR1 SQVTM, CDR2 ANQGSEA. V lost 8 bases, J lost 4 bases, and 15 bases lay in between. CDR3 length: 13 amino acids. CDR3 sequence (DNA): TGCAGCCTGGCCACCCGGAATTACAATGAGCAGTTCTTC. Translated, it gives CSLATRNYNEQFF.

The rearrangement uses TRBV5-6 and TRBJ1-5; 7 bases agree with TRBD1. Trimming cost V 2 bases and J 2 bases; bases outside gene matches: 1. The CDR3 loop spans 14 amino acids. In germline, CDR1 is SGHDT, CDR2 YYEEEE. The CDR3 loop is CASSFGTGNQPQHF. The DNA of the CDR3 is TGTGCCAGCAGCTTCGGGACAGGCAATCAGCCCCAGCATTTT. Full variable domain (missing parts from reference TRBV5-6 and TRBJ1-5): DAGVTQSPTHLIKTRGQQVTLRCSPKSGHDTVSWYQQALGQGPQFIFQYYEEEERQRGNFPDRFSGHQFPNYSSELNVNALLLGDSALYLCASSFGTGNQPQHFGDGTRLSIL.

The chain is built from TRBV18 and TRBJ1-2; D may be TRBD1 (5 bases). CDR3 length: 14 residues. The ends were cut back, 0 bases at V and 4 bases at J, with 9 bases in the middle. Germline values: CDR1 KGHSH, CDR2 LQKENI. The DNA of the CDR3 is TGTGCCAGCTCACCACCTGCCGGGGCCTATGGCTACACCTTC. Its protein product is CASSPPAGAYGYTF. Variable domain in full (rest from reference TRBV18 and TRBJ1-2): NAGVMQNPRHLVRRRGQEARLRCSPMKGHSHVYWYRQLPEEGLKFMVYLQKENIIDESGMPKERFSAEFPKEGPSILRIQQVVRGDSAAYFCASSPPAGAYGYTFGSGTRLTVV.

The chain joins TRBV30 to TRBJ2-7; 7 nucleotides line up with TRBD1. The CDR3 length is 15 residues. Germline trimming cut 0 bases from V and 4 bases from J; bases unmatched to any gene: 9. Per germline, CDR1 GTSNPN and CDR2 SVGIG (reference sequence). For the CDR3, the DNA is TGTGCCTGGAGTGTGAGGGGGCCCCTACAGTACGAGCAGTACTTC. This codes for CAWSVRGPLQYEQYF.

The chain carries TRBV7-2 and TRBJ2-5; possibly TRBD1 for D (6 bases). V shed 3 bases and J shed 2 bases, with 13 bases lying between them. Germline CDR1 reads SGHTA; CDR2 reads FQGNSA. CDR3 length: 15 residues. The DNA of the CDR3 is TGTGCCAGCAGCTTTCAGATCGGACAGCAAGAGACCCAGTACTTC. This encodes CASSFQIGQQETQYF. The full variable domain, in which reference TRBV7-2 and TRBJ2-5 provide the parts outside the CDR3, is GAGVSQSPSNKVTEKGKDVELRCDPISGHTALYWYRQSLGQGLEFLIYFQGNSAPDKSGLPSDRFSAERTGGSVSTLTIQRTQQEDSAVYLCASSFQIGQQETQYFGPGTRLLVL.

This rearrangement joins TRBV29-1 to TRBJ1-4; D is unclear. The V and J ends lost 4 bases and 5 bases respectively, with 14 bases between them. Germline values: CDR1 SQVTM, CDR2 ANQGSEA. CDR3 length: 14 residues. In nucleotides, the CDR3 is TGCAGCGTTGTATTCCGGGTGGGGAATGAAAAACTGTTTTTT. Encoded protein: CSVVFRVGNEKLFF.

This clone was observed a handful of times. V is TRBV29-1 and J is TRBJ2-7; D is unclear. The germline gives CDR1 SQVTM, CDR2 ANQGSEA. The CDR3 loop spans 13 amino acids. V lost 3 bases and J 2 bases, leaving 11 bases between the germline ends. In DNA, the CDR3 is TGCAGCGTTGAGGCCGGGTCAACCTACGAGCAGTACTTC. It encodes CSVEAGSTYEQYF.

This chain links TRBV29-1 with TRBJ2-7; no clear D gene. Per germline, CDR1 SQVTM and CDR2 ANQGSEA. V lost 7 bases and J 6 bases, leaving 13 bases between the germline ends. This CDR3 has 11 residues. The DNA of the CDR3 is TGCAGCGCTGGGTATCGGAGCGAGCAGTACTTC. This encodes CSAGYRSEQYF.

The chain is built from TRBV5-4 and TRBJ2-7; D is unresolved. The CDR3 is made up of 12 amino acids. V was trimmed by 2 bases and J by 3 bases, leaving 6 bases between them. The germline CDR1 and CDR2 sequences are SGHNT and YYREEE (reference sequence). As DNA, the CDR3 is TGTGCCAGCAGCTTTGACCACTACGAGCAGTACTTC. It encodes CASSFDHYEQYF.

A few counts support this clone. The chain employs TRBV30 and TRBJ2-5; D tentatively fits TRBD1 or TRBD2 (5 bases each). The CDR3 consists of 13 residues. From germline, CDR1 is GTSNPN and CDR2 SVGIG (reference sequence). V lost 2 bases, J lost 5 bases, and 12 bases lay in between. In nucleotides, the CDR3 is TGTGCCTGGAGTACGCGACAGCGGGAGACCCAGTACTTC. It encodes CAWSTRQRETQYF.

This rearrangement joins TRBV29-1 to TRBJ2-1; 10 bases agree with TRBD2. This CDR3 comprises 14 residues. CDR1 is SQVTM, CDR2 ANQGSEA, per germline. Losses at the gene ends were 3 bases for V and 9 bases for J; bases not matched to a gene: 8. CDR3 nucleotide sequence: TGCAGCGTTGATCGACTAGCGGGTTGGGGTGAGCAGTTCTTC. This translates into CSVDRLAGWGEQFF.

Details on this clone: An end of the junction does not agree with germline; a read error may underlie this. V gene TRBV7-2 combines with J gene TRBJ2-7; TRBD2 matches at 9 bases. This CDR3 contains 14 residues. Germline assignment: CDR1 SGHTA and CDR2 FQGNSA. The CDR3 sequence: CASSLAGPGYEQYF. CDR3 DNA: TGTGCCAGCAGCCTAGCGGGACCAGGATACGAGCAGTACTTC.

The chain carries TRBV7-9 and TRBJ2-1; 8 bases agree with TRBD1. With V trimmed by 6 bases and J by 0 bases, 7 bases remained unmatched. CDR3 length: 16 amino acids. Germline assignment: CDR1 SEHNR and CDR2 FQNEAQ (reference sequence). DNA of the CDR3: TGTGCCAGCAGTTTGAGACAGGGGAGCTCCTACAATGAGCAGTTCTTC. This gives the protein CASSLRQGSSYNEQFF.

Only a few counts were recorded for this clone. V gene TRBV29-1 combines with J gene TRBJ2-1; the D is unclear. The germline CDR1 and CDR2 sequences are SQVTM and ANQGSEA. The ends were cut back, 6 bases at V and 9 bases at J, with 18 bases in the middle. This CDR3 is built from 13 residues. CDR3 in amino acids: CSVVATQRSEQFF. CDR3 nucleotides: TGCAGCGTCGTAGCAACGCAGAGGTCTGAGCAGTTCTTC.

The V gene is TRBV30, the J gene TRBJ1-2; 7 bases fit TRBD1. Germline CDR1 is GTSNPN and CDR2 is SVGIG (reference sequence). Unmatched junction bases numbered 6, after V lost 3 bases and J lost 2 bases. The CDR3 consists of 14 residues. The CDR3 loop reads CAWSRTDRNYGYTF. DNA of the CDR3: TGTGCCTGGAGCCGCACGGACAGGAACTATGGCTACACCTTC. Variable domain in full (rest from reference TRBV30 and TRBJ1-2): SQTIHQWPATLVQPVGSPLSLECTVEGTSNPNLYWYRQAAGRGLQLLFYSVGIGQISSEVPQNLSASRPQDRQFILSSKKLLLSDSGFYLCAWSRTDRNYGYTFGSGTRLTVV.

This clone showed up just once. The rearrangement uses TRBV5-1 and TRBJ2-1; tentative D call: TRBD1 (5 bases). With 3 bases removed from V and 5 bases from J, the gap between germline ends came to 12 bases. The CDR3 has 14 amino acids. CDR1 is SGHRS, CDR2 YFSETQ, per germline. The CDR3 nucleotides are TGCGCCAGCAGCTCCCAGGGTTCGGACAATGAGCAGTTCTTC. Amino acid sequence: CASSSQGSDNEQFF.

This clone was seen a few times. V gene TRBV29-1 combines with J gene TRBJ1-4, with 8 bases fitting TRBD1. From germline, CDR1 is SQVTM and CDR2 ANQGSEA. The ends lost 7 bases at V and 8 bases at J; junction bases unmatched: 9. The CDR3 covers 13 residues. CDR3 in amino acids: CSGAGGAGEKLFF. As DNA, the CDR3 is TGCAGCGGGGCAGGGGGCGCTGGGGAAAAACTGTTTTTT.

The rearrangement uses TRBV4-2 and TRBJ2-5; 7 bases align to TRBD2. The J segment lost 5 bases and the V segment lost 3 bases, leaving 18 bases of the junction unmatched. Germline values: CDR1 LGHNA, CDR2 YNFKEQ. CDR3 size: 18 residues. CDR3 sequence: CASSHARPGRQIAETQYF. The DNA of the CDR3 is TGTGCCAGCAGCCACGCCCGCCCCGGGAGGCAGATAGCTGAGACCCAGTACTTC.

This clone was detected a few times. The J gene is TRBJ1-5, the V gene TRBV29-1; maybe TRBD1 (5 bases). Trimming shortened V by 3 bases and J by 7 bases, and 13 bases separated the two germline ends. CDR3 size: 13 residues. Germline lookup yields CDR1 SQVTM and CDR2 ANQGSEA. The CDR3 here is CSVEEQAGQPQHF. The DNA for the CDR3 is TGCAGCGTTGAGGAACAGGCTGGACAGCCCCAGCATTTT.

The chain employs TRBV29-1 and TRBJ2-1; 8 bases line up with TRBD1. The CDR3 loop spans 14 amino acids. CDR1 is SQVTM, CDR2 ANQGSEA, per germline. The V segment lost 4 bases and the J segment 0 bases; nucleotides outside the gene matches: 2. The CDR3 loop is CSVGDRFSYNEQFF. The DNA for the CDR3 is TGCAGCGTTGGGGACAGGTTCTCCTACAATGAGCAGTTCTTC.